The present T cell receptor (beta chain) was sequenced within a study of T cell responses to AZD1222 COVID-19 vaccine. Study background: Analysis merged second doses at about 4 or about 12 weeks.

The germline V gene encodes CDR1 KGHSH and CDR2 LQKENI. CDR3 length equals 16 residues. Trimming removed 4 bases from V and 8 bases from J; junction bases left unmatched: 10. Produced via immunoSEQ multiplex PCR; TCRdb's table is partial and in-frame only. The table shows about 97,000 clones, with approximately 90% occurring only once. General study points: Most donors were white British and more were female, and clonal diversity was possibly underestimated. Reportedly, nearly half of unique spike TCRs recognized epitopes outside B.1.351/B.1.1.7 mutations.

For this clone: Its antigen is currently unknown.

This chain connects TRBV18 to TRBJ2-3; TRBD2 matches 12 bases. The clonotype was recovered from an adult in good health. The sample here was peripheral blood, taken on day 0 of AZD1222 vaccination. As DNA, the CDR3 is TGTGCCAGCTCACTCGGACTAGCGGGGAACCAAGGTACGCAGTATTTT. This encodes CASSLGLAGNQGTQYF.